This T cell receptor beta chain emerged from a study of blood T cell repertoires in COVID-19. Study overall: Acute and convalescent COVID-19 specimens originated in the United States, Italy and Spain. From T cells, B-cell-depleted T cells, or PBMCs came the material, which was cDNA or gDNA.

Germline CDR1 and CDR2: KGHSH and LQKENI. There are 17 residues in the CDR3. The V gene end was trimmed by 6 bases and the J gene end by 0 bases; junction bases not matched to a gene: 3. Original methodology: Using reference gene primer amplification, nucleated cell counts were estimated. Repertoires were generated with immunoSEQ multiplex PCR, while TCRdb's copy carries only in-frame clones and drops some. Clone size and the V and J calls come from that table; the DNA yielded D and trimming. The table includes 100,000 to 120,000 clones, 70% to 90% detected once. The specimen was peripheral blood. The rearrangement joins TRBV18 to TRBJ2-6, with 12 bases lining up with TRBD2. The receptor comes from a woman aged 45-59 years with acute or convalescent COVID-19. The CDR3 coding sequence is TGTGCCAGCTCCCAGACTAGCGGGAGCTCTGGGGCCAACGTCCTGACTTTC. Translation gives CASSQTSGSSGANVLTF.